This passage covers 2 T cell receptor beta chains from one sample sequenced in a study of blood T cell repertoires in COVID-19. The table came from immunoSEQ multiplex PCR; TCRdb's copy has only in-frame clones and leaves some out. The sample includes under 350,000 clones, roughly 85% of them seen just once. The sample was peripheral blood. The receptors originated from a human donor in a cohort sampled during active COVID-19.

The J gene is TRBJ2-7, the V gene TRBV27, with TRBD1 matching over 9 bases. The CDR3 sequence is 15 residues long. The V gene end was trimmed by 5 bases and the J gene end by 6 bases; junction bases not matched to a gene: 11. Germline V lookup: CDR1 MNHEY, CDR2 SMNVEV (reference sequence). The CDR3, as DNA: TGTGCCAGCAGTCGAATAGGGACAGGGCAAACCGAGCAGTACTTC. It specifies CASSRIGTGQTEQYF.

The chain couples TRBV6-4 to TRBJ1-1; D perhaps matches TRBD1 (5 bases). Germline-derived CDR1 and CDR2 are MRHNA and SNTAGT. V was clipped by 4 bases and J by 1 base, with 16 bases between them. The CDR3 is 16 amino acids. The CDR3 region is CASSVPPRRGNTEAFF. As DNA, the CDR3 is TGTGCCAGCAGTGTTCCCCCGAGGAGGGGGAACACTGAAGCTTTCTTT.